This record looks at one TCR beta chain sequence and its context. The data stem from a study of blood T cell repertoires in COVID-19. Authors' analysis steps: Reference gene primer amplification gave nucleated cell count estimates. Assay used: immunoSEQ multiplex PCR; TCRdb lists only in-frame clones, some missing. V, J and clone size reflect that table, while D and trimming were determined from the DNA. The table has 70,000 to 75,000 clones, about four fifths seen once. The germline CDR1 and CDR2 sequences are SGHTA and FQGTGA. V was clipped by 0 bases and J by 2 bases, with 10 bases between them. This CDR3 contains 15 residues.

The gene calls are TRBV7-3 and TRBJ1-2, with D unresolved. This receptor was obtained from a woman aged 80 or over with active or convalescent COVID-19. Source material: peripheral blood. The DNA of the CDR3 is TGTGCCAGCAGCTTAACGGTGGAGGGAAACTATGGCTACACCTTC. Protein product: CASSLTVEGNYGYTF.